This entry concerns a single TCR beta chain. Its specific antigen is unknown. Per-nucleotide qualities are absent, and no much larger clonotype sits a single base away. This entry belongs to a study of shared clonotypes between healthy human individuals (dated by TCRdb to 2020 to 2022). For the study in its entirety: The cohort included a few men and two women between 18 and 49 years of age. For each donor, CD4 naive and CD4 memory were each given three plates, CD8 naive was given two plates, and CD8 memory was given one plate. To estimate repertoire size and how much clonotype sharing occurs between individuals, the study deeply sequenced the blood TCR repertoires of 4 to 6 healthy adults. Different laboratories and diverse techniques were used to prepare libraries and sequence TCR repertoires, to increase sequencing depth and limit assay-specific biases. Per donor, leukapheresis produced somewhere between about 0.94 and 8.9 billion PBMCs.

CDR1 and CDR2 (MGHRA, YSYEKL) derive from the germline V gene. From its cysteine to its phenylalanine, the CDR3 spans 15 amino acids. Of the read, only the CDR3 DNA is kept; its 45 bases are in frame from base 1. V lost 4 bases and J lost 5 bases, and the count of bases not matched to a germline gene is 9. The donors were healthy, HIV-negative adults who had no recently reported acute infections or vaccinations. Every donor was a Caucasian adult residing in Nashville, Tennessee, USA. CD4+ T cells were enriched through magnetic negative selection, after which naive cells were positively selected on CD45RA and the remaining negative fraction served as the memory subset. Blood was collected by leukapheresis, and PBMCs were isolated by Ficoll-Histopaque density gradient centrifugation and then cryopreserved in liquid nitrogen vapor phase. Analytical flow cytometry was used to check the purity and quantity of each magnetically sorted T cell population. Genomic DNA was isolated from every sorted fraction and measured by UV absorbance on a Nanodrop 2000c.

Paper-wide results and their limitations: Based on pairwise subsampling, the degree of clonotype sharing among donors was expected to be affected by sequencing depth. The genetic and exposure-history diversity represented was limited by the small number of donors. Clonotypes shared by all four sorted-subset donors showed higher generation probabilities than non-shared clonotypes. Only blood was sampled, and tissue TCR repertoires likely differ from those in blood. Across four donors, around 5.4% of naive CD4, approximately 3.6% of naive CD8, 2% to 2.5% of memory CD4, and roughly 0.41% of memory CD8 clonotypes were shared. Even with the large sequencing depth, rarefaction of the sorted-subset datasets indicated that sequencing was incomplete. Estimated clonotype richness was generally larger for naive than for memory subsets.

Using the deep immunoSEQ assay, TCR CDR3 regions were amplified from genomic DNA by multiplex PCR. Genomic DNA extracted from each cell subset was distributed evenly over all wells of several immunoSEQ 96-well plates, and each plate served as one replicate. Each replicate PCR for sorted subsets received about 220 ng genomic DNA, equal to tens of thousands of T cell genomes. Purified libraries were measured with a Qubit 3.0 fluorometer, size-checked on a Bioanalyzer 2100, and measured again with the KAPA Library Quantification kit. Every immunoSEQ 96-well plate was sequenced on a dedicated single-read 150-cycle Illumina NextSeq 550 flow cell. The authors' pipeline ran thus. Because the immunoSEQ output held only junctional sequences and lacked quality scores, the filtering could not match the filtering applied to full-length reads. To assign V/J genes and CDR3, sequences were annotated against IMGT germline references using PyIR, a Python wrapper for IgBLAST v1.9. Reads were removed for weak V/J assignments (E-value above 1e-6), missing CDR3, stop codons, out-of-frame junctions, or ambiguous translated residues. V3J clonotypes were defined by identical inferred V gene, J gene, and CDR3 amino acid sequence. The percentage overlap between two repertoires was calculated by dividing the number of shared unique clonotypes by the size of the smaller repertoire. Repertoire richness was assessed with RTK rarefaction, the Chao1 estimator, and Recon v2.1 estimates of unobserved clonotypes. OLGA was used to compute generation probabilities for all TCRbeta clonotypes that the gDNA method yielded from four donors. In its TCRdb copy, this immuneACCESS table keeps in-frame sequences only and misses some clones. Where compared with another copy, unresolved V genes explain less than half of these, and the others have no known cause. The D gene and trimming were derived from the DNA, and the V and J assignments and clone size from that table. Across this sample there are 2 million or so clones, with 85% to 95% seen only once. More than 0.1% of the sample goes to the ten largest clones.

Here the chain combines TRBV4-1 and TRBJ1-1, with TRBD1 matching 8 junction bases. The sequencing input was naive CD4+ T cells sorted from blood. The cell subset or site label on this specimen signifies: CD45RA+ positively selected. This sequence originates from a man younger than 35 in good health. The CDR3 protein sequence reads: CASSPTGALRTEAFF. The bases read TGCGCCAGCAGCCCGACAGGGGCGCTTCGGACTGAAGCTTTCTTT.